Following are 22 T cell receptor beta chains from one sample sequenced in a study of blood T cell repertoires in COVID-19. Sequencing used immunoSEQ multiplex PCR; TCRdb keeps in-frame clones, though not all of them. Altogether about 41,000 clones are present, roughly four fifths being singletons, with the ten largest covering roughly 45%. The sample taken for sequencing was peripheral blood. These receptors all come from a woman of 80 years or more with acute or convalescent COVID-19.

The rearrangement uses TRBV5-4 and TRBJ1-3; D perhaps matches TRBD1 (5 bases). The CDR3 spans 15 residues. The V gene's germline CDR1 is SGHNT and CDR2 YYREEE (reference sequence). Trimming stripped 2 bases from V and 0 bases from J, with 9 bases between. The CDR3, as DNA: TGTGCCAGCAGCTTCGGGGGAGTCTCTGGAAACACCATATATTTT. Protein: CASSFGGVSGNTIYF.

The CDR3 coding sequence is TGTGCCAGCAGTTACTCGTCGGGCAGGGAAAATTCACCCCTCCACTTT. It yields the protein CASSYSSGRENSPLHF. This chain links TRBV6-5 with TRBJ1-6, with D tentatively TRBD1 (5 bases). Trimming shortened V by 0 bases and J by 7 bases, and 13 bases separated the two germline ends. The CDR3 sequence is 16 residues long. The germline V gene has CDR1 MNHEY and CDR2 SVGAGI.

This rearrangement joins TRBV19 to TRBJ1-1, with D possibly TRBD1 on 6 matching bases. From germline, CDR1 is LNHDA and CDR2 SQIVND (reference sequence). This CDR3 has 15 amino acids. V shed 8 bases and J shed 1 base, with 17 bases lying between them. The CDR3 protein is CASLGGGLGNTEAFF. The CDR3 DNA follows: TGTGCCAGTCTGGGCGGGGGGCTAGGGAACACTGAAGCTTTCTTT.

The table lists this clone with a count of one. V gene TRBV29-1 combines with J gene TRBJ2-5, with TRBD1 matching over 7 bases. CDR3 length equals 13 residues. CDR1 and CDR2 (germline): SQVTM, ANQGSEA. J gave up 8 bases and V 3 bases, and 9 bases lay outside the gene matches. In DNA form, the CDR3 reads TGCAGCGTTGAGGGACAGTCCAAGGTAACCCAGTACTTC. Its translation: CSVEGQSKVTQYF.

This clone was recorded once. The chain uses TRBV6-2 or TRBV6-3 and TRBJ2-5; a weak D match, TRBD2 (6 bases). Looked up from germline, CDR1 is MNHEY and CDR2 is SVGEGT. This CDR3 is 15 amino acids long. The ends were cut back, 0 bases at V and 6 bases at J, with 14 bases in the middle. CDR3 nucleotides: TGTGCCAGCAGTTACTCGCGGAGACTAGGGCAGACCCAGTACTTC. Translated, it gives CASSYSRRLGQTQYF.

The chain recombines TRBV11-2 with TRBJ1-1; tentatively, D is TRBD1 (5 bases). Germline V CDR1 and CDR2: SGHAT, FQNNGV. Trimming stripped 4 bases from V and 2 bases from J, with 8 bases between. This CDR3 has 13 amino acids. Here the CDR3 DNA reads TGTGCCAGCAGCTCGACAGTTAACACTGAAGCTTTCTTT. Its translation: CASSSTVNTEAFF.

This chain uses TRBV6-5 with TRBJ2-2; D remains unclear. The CDR3 spans 15 residues. V was clipped by 0 bases and J by 6 bases, with 11 bases between them. Per germline, CDR1 MNHEY and CDR2 SVGAGI. CDR3 nucleotides: TGTGCCAGCAGTTACTCGTCCCACAGAGCCGGGGAGCTGTTTTTT. This translates into CASSYSSHRAGELFF.

The V gene is TRBV7-9, the J gene TRBJ1-1, with a possible D match to TRBD1 (5 bases). CDR3 length equals 15 residues. From germline, CDR1 is SEHNR and CDR2 FQNEAQ (reference sequence). Trimming cost V 5 bases and J 8 bases, with 21 bases left between them. CDR3 in DNA: TGTGCCAGCAGCCAACGACAGCCTGGAACTGCGGAAGCTTTCTTT. Translation gives CASSQRQPGTAEAFF. Supplemented by reference TRBV7-9 and TRBJ1-1, the full variable domain reads DTGVSQNPRHKITKRGQNVTFRCDPISEHNRLYWYRQTLGQGPEFLTYFQNEAQLEKSRLLSDRFSAERPKGSFSTLEIQRTEQGDSAMYLCASSQRQPGTAEAFFGQGTRLTVV.

The chain couples TRBV5-6 to TRBJ1-2; D uncertain. This CDR3 has 13 residues. The ends were cut back, 1 base at V and 0 bases at J, with 4 bases in the middle. Germline-derived CDR1 and CDR2 are SGHDT and YYEEEE. The CDR3, as DNA: TGTGCCAGCAGCTTGACGGCTAACTATGGCTACACCTTC. This gives the protein CASSLTANYGYTF.

In DNA, the CDR3 is TGTGCCAGCAGTGTTACAGGGGGTCACTACGAGCAGTACTTC. It specifies CASSVTGGHYEQYF. The chain employs TRBV28 and TRBJ2-7; 8 bases map to TRBD1. Per germline, CDR1 MDHEN and CDR2 SYDVKM. The CDR3 loop spans 14 amino acids. The J segment lost 3 bases and the V segment lost 5 bases, leaving 6 bases of the junction unmatched.

In its sample, this clone was seen a few times. V gene TRBV7-7 combines with J gene TRBJ1-4; 9 nucleotides agree with TRBD1. V shed 5 bases, J shed 7 bases, and the junction held 8 bases outside the gene matches. CDR1 is SSHAT and CDR2 is FNYEAQ in the germline V gene (reference sequence). The CDR3 consists of 15 residues. The CDR3 region is CASSPSGQGGEKLFF. CDR3 coding DNA: TGTGCCAGCAGCCCGTCGGGACAGGGTGGTGAAAAACTGTTTTTT.

The V and J genes are TRBV3-1 (or the pseudogene TRBV3-2) and TRBJ1-2; a possible D gene is TRBD1 (5 bases). Germline V gene sequence: CDR1 LGHDT, CDR2 YNNKEL (reference sequence). This CDR3 has 15 residues. Trimming took 5 bases from V and 3 from J, leaving 16 bases between them. The CDR3 bases are TGTGCCAGCAGCACATCAGGGATTCCCTACTATGGCTACACCTTC. This codes for CASSTSGIPYYGYTF.

This chain links TRBV28 with TRBJ2-1; TRBD2 aligns across 14 bases. There are 16 residues in the CDR3. V was pared by 5 bases and J by 8 bases, with 8 bases of the junction left unmatched. Germline V lookup: CDR1 MDHEN, CDR2 SYDVKM. CDR3 sequence (DNA): TGTGCCAGCAGTCTGACTAGCGGGGGGGCGATCCATGAGCAGTTCTTC. This encodes CASSLTSGGAIHEQFF.

The CDR3 coding sequence is TGTGCCAGCAGCGTAACCCCGGGACAGGGGGCAAATGAGCAGTTCTTC. Translated, it gives CASSVTPGQGANEQFF. This chain uses TRBV9 with TRBJ2-1, with TRBD1 matching over 12 bases. CDR3 length: 16 amino acids. CDR1 and CDR2 (germline): SGDLS, YYNGEE. V lost 1 base, J lost 7 bases, and 6 bases stayed unmatched.

The gene calls are TRBV5-6 and TRBJ1-6; D may be TRBD1 (6 bases). The germline V gene has CDR1 SGHDT and CDR2 YYEEEE. Deletions cut 4 bases from V and 6 bases from J, with 8 bases between. The CDR3 runs 13 residues. The CDR3 nucleotides read TGTGCCAGCAGCAGGGGGTTTAATTCACCCCTCCACTTT. Protein sequence: CASSRGFNSPLHF.

The chain employs TRBV9 and TRBJ2-1; weak D call: TRBD1 (5 bases). The V and J ends lost 3 bases and 4 bases respectively, with 11 bases between them. CDR1 SGDLS and CDR2 YYNGEE come from the germline V gene. The CDR3 spans 14 residues. The CDR3 spells CASSAENRYNEQFF. In nucleotides, the CDR3 is TGTGCCAGCAGCGCGGAGAACAGGTACAATGAGCAGTTCTTC.

The V gene is TRBV5-6, the J gene TRBJ2-1, with D perhaps TRBD2 (7 bases). The CDR3 totals 16 residues. Trimming removed 6 bases from V and 0 bases from J, with 16 bases in between. Germline V lookup: CDR1 SGHDT, CDR2 YYEEEE. The CDR3 reads CASTHGRGPSYNEQFF. For the CDR3, the DNA is TGTGCCAGCACCCACGGGCGGGGGCCCTCCTACAATGAGCAGTTCTTC.

This sequence joins TRBV2 and TRBJ2-7; a possible D gene is TRBD2 (5 bases). The germline V and J ends were trimmed by 5 bases and 3 bases, with 8 bases remaining between them. Germline V CDR1 and CDR2: SNHLY, FYNNEI. The CDR3 totals 12 residues. CDR3 nucleotide sequence: TGTGCCAGCAGTTCGGGATTCTACGAGCAGTACTTC. It translates to CASSSGFYEQYF.

This chain joins TRBV11-2 and TRBJ2-2, with TRBD2 identical over 8 bases. The CDR3 consists of 15 residues. Per germline, CDR1 SGHAT and CDR2 FQNNGV. V lost 2 bases to trimming and J lost 4 bases; unmatched junction nucleotides: 3. CDR3 loop: CASSLRGGGTGELFF. As DNA, the CDR3 is TGTGCCAGCAGCTTACGGGGGGGCGGCACCGGGGAGCTGTTTTTT.

The genes are TRBV5-1 and TRBJ1-5, with D unclear. Germline V gene lookup returns CDR1 SGHRS and CDR2 YFSETQ. The CDR3 loop spans 15 amino acids. The V end was cut by 0 bases, the J end by 7 bases, with 14 bases between. This CDR3 reads CASSLEGWEEQPQHF. In nucleotides, the CDR3 is TGCGCCAGCAGCTTGGAGGGTTGGGAGGAGCAGCCCCAGCATTTT.

The table lists this clone with a count of one. J is TRBJ2-3 and V is TRBV14; perhaps TRBD2 as D (7 bases). This CDR3 is built from 19 residues. The V end was cut by 4 bases, the J end by 2 bases, with 25 bases between. Per germline, CDR1 SGHDN and CDR2 FVKESK. For the CDR3, the DNA is TGTGCCAGCAGCCGCCGGGGGCGGGGGCCCTCGGGTGTCACAGATACGCAGTATTTT. Translation: CASSRRGRGPSGVTDTQYF.

This clone occurred a few times. V is TRBV5-1 and J is TRBJ1-4; the match to TRBD1 covers 7 bases. The CDR3 totals 16 residues. Germline-derived CDR1 and CDR2 are SGHRS and YFSETQ. With 0 bases clipped from V and 8 bases from J, the junction kept 10 bases outside the gene matches. The CDR3 protein is CASSLVPSGGNEKLFF. The CDR3 DNA reads as TGCGCCAGCAGCTTGGTCCCCTCAGGGGGGAACGAAAAACTGTTTTTT.